This T cell receptor beta chain was sequenced during a study of patients and donors after allogeneic stem cell transplantation. The germline CDR1 and CDR2 sequences are DFQATT and SNEGSKA (reference sequence). The CDR3 runs 13 residues. V shed 0 bases and J shed 5 bases, with 10 bases lying between them. TCRdb analysed the RT-PCR reads with MiXCR anew, one entry per CDR3 protein. There are tens of thousands of distinct CDR3 sequences in the sample; roughly a third occur only once, and 76% lies in the top ten. This clonotype appeared a single time. The specimen was blood, either unsorted or a sorted T cell fraction (not recorded which). The receptor was derived from a human donor who was either an allogeneic HSCT recipient or a stem cell or donor lymphocyte infusion donor (not recorded which). It is not recorded whose cells these are; they may come from a transplant donor. The gene calls are TRBV20-1 and TRBJ2-5; D call uncertain. CDR3 DNA sequence: TGCAGTGCTAGAGATCCCCAGCCCGAGACCCAGTACTTC. This gives the protein CSARDPQPETQYF.